A single sample gave rise to the 21 T cell receptor beta chains below, sequenced in a study of T-cell reconstitution after alpha-beta-depleted transplantation in children. Unique molecular identifiers were built into the TCRbeta library. Each CDR3 protein is one row after TCRdb ran MiXCR on the PCR reads. Here the sample spans about 980,000 distinct CDR3 sequences, less than 30% being singletons. Sequenced material: PBMCs, mostly from graft donor cells, taken 360 days after TCRalphabeta/CD19-depleted stem cell transplant. The receptors here all came from a boy under three years old who had a stem cell transplant for SCID, so the T cells may come from the graft donor.

The J gene is TRBJ1-1, the V gene TRBV20-1; no clear D gene. Germline assignment: CDR1 DFQATT and CDR2 SNEGSKA (reference sequence). V lost 1 base to trimming and J lost 1 base, with 10 bases between them. The CDR3 has 14 amino acids. The CDR3 protein is CSARAPGTNTEAFF. The CDR3 region has the DNA TGCAGTGCTAGAGCGCCAGGAACGAACACTGAAGCTTTCTTT.

The chain links TRBV15 to TRBJ2-2; TRBD2 matches 10 bases. This CDR3 region has 13 residues. Germline V gives CDR1 LNHNV, CDR2 YYDKDF (reference sequence). Unmatched junction bases numbered 7, after V lost 11 bases and J lost 7 bases. The CDR3 DNA is TGTGCCGCGACGACTAGCGGGTACGGGGAGCTGTTTTTT. Protein sequence: CAATTSGYGELFF. Using reference TRBV15 and TRBJ2-2 for the parts outside the CDR3, the full variable domain is DAMVIQNPRYQVTQFGKPVTLSCSQTLNHNVMYWYQQKSSQAPKLLFHYYDKDFNNEADTPDNFQSRRPNTSFCFLDIRSPGLGDTAMYLCAATTSGYGELFFGEGSRLTVL.

This chain joins TRBV7-6 and TRBJ1-4, with TRBD1 matching 7 bases. V shed 2 bases, J shed 7 bases, and the junction held 13 bases outside the gene matches. This CDR3 has 17 residues. Per the germline V gene, CDR1 is SGHVS and CDR2 is FNYEAQ. The CDR3 spells CASSLNTGAVLGEKLFF. CDR3 sequence (DNA): TGTGCCAGCAGCTTAAACACAGGGGCAGTTCTGGGTGAAAAACTGTTTTTT. Full variable domain (remainder filled in from reference TRBV7-6 and TRBJ1-4): GAGVSQSPRYKVTKRGQDVALRCDPISGHVSLYWYRQALGQGPEFLTYFNYEAQQDKSGLPNDRFSAERPEGSISTLTIQRTEQRDSAMYRCASSLNTGAVLGEKLFFGSGTQLSVL.

This clonotype appeared a few times. The chain couples TRBV20-1 to TRBJ2-7; 7 positions agree with TRBD1. CDR1 and CDR2 (germline): DFQATT, SNEGSKA (reference sequence). The CDR3 covers 13 residues. In nucleotides, the CDR3 is TGCAGCGCACACCGGGACAGCCACTACGAGCAGTACTTC. Protein product: CSAHRDSHYEQYF.

The chain links TRBV27 to TRBJ2-2, with 7 positions matching TRBD1. The CDR3 is made up of 15 amino acids. Germline V lookup: CDR1 MNHEY, CDR2 SMNVEV (reference sequence). J was trimmed by 3 bases and V by 3 bases; bases with no gene match: 4. CDR3 residues: CASSFSDRDTGELFF. CDR3 sequence (DNA): TGTGCCAGCAGTTTCTCCGACAGGGACACCGGGGAGCTGTTTTTT.

This clonotype has more than one count but fewer than ten. The chain joins TRBV5-1 to TRBJ2-5, with D uncertain. Trimming pared 0 bases from V and 5 bases from J, leaving 11 bases between. Germline V gene data show CDR1 as SGHRS and CDR2 as YFSETQ. The length of the CDR3 is 14 residues. CDR3 protein: CASSLAGDAETQYF. CDR3 DNA: TGCGCCAGCAGCTTGGCCGGAGACGCGGAGACCCAGTACTTC.

This clonotype was seen ten or more times. The V gene is TRBV7-2, the J gene TRBJ1-1; no firm D call. The germline V and J ends were trimmed by 2 bases and 1 base, with 11 bases remaining between them. The CDR3 covers 15 residues. CDR1 is SGHTA and CDR2 is FQGNSA in the germline V gene. Here the CDR3 reads CASSLRTGGNTEAFF. The DNA for the CDR3 is TGTGCCAGCAGCTTACGGACTGGAGGGAACACTGAAGCTTTCTTT.

The chain recombines TRBV7-2 with TRBJ2-1; 14 bases fit TRBD2. J gave up 5 bases and V 5 bases, and 8 bases lay outside the gene matches. The CDR3 has 17 amino acids. Germline V gene sequence: CDR1 SGHTA, CDR2 FQGNSA. The CDR3 region is CASSRRPGLAGDNEQFF. Here the CDR3 DNA reads TGTGCCAGCAGCCGGCGACCGGGACTAGCGGGGGACAATGAGCAGTTCTTC. Full variable domain (outside the CDR3, taken from reference TRBV7-2 and TRBJ2-1): GAGVSQSPSNKVTEKGKDVELRCDPISGHTALYWYRQSLGQGLEFLIYFQGNSAPDKSGLPSDRFSAERTGGSVSTLTIQRTQQEDSAVYLCASSRRPGLAGDNEQFFGPGTRLTVL.

In this sample, this clonotype turned up a few times. V gene TRBV12-3 or TRBV12-4 combines with J gene TRBJ1-1, with D unclear. The CDR3 is made up of 16 amino acids. Trimming removed 4 bases at V and 0 bases at J, with 15 bases between. The CDR3 region is CASSSLAGSVNTEAFF. CDR3 bases: TGTGCCAGCAGTTCCTTAGCCGGGTCCGTGAACACTGAAGCTTTCTTT.

The chain couples TRBV20-1 to TRBJ2-2; 10 bases line up with TRBD2. This CDR3 is 15 amino acids long. Germline V CDR1 and CDR2: DFQATT, SNEGSKA (reference sequence). The J segment lost 1 base and the V segment lost 3 bases, leaving 2 bases of the junction unmatched. The CDR3 loop reads CSASPSGGNTGELFF. The CDR3 DNA sequence: TGCAGTGCTAGCCCTAGCGGGGGGAACACCGGGGAGCTGTTTTTT.

This clonotype has a handful of counts. V and J are TRBV12-3 or TRBV12-4 and TRBJ2-3; D is possibly TRBD1 (6 bases). The CDR3 sequence is 15 residues long. V was cut by 7 bases and J by 4 bases, with 18 bases left in between. Written as DNA, the CDR3 is TGTGCCAGCATTAACACCGGGACATACCCAGATACGCAGTATTTT. This sequence encodes CASINTGTYPDTQYF.

The sample holds a few counts of this clonotype. The chain joins TRBV10-3 to TRBJ2-1; D is unresolved. Per the germline V gene, CDR1 is ENHRY and CDR2 is SYGVKD. V gave up 0 bases and J gave up 0 bases, with 9 bases separating them. The CDR3 length is 16 residues. The CDR3, as DNA: TGTGCCATCAGTGAGTCGATGCCTTTCTCCTACAATGAGCAGTTCTTC. This encodes CAISESMPFSYNEQFF.

The chain has TRBV7-6 and TRBJ2-1, with D maybe TRBD1 (5 bases). CDR1 is SGHVS and CDR2 is FNYEAQ in the germline V gene. The V and J ends lost 3 bases and 3 bases respectively, with 15 bases between them. This CDR3 is 16 amino acids long. The CDR3 loop is CASSFFGRVDYNEQFF. DNA of the CDR3: TGTGCCAGCAGCTTTTTCGGCAGGGTGGACTACAATGAGCAGTTCTTC.

The V call is TRBV6-5, the J call TRBJ1-2; D not resolved. The V end lost 2 bases, the J end lost 5 bases, and 9 bases lay between the germline ends. This CDR3 is built from 13 residues. The germline gives CDR1 MNHEY, CDR2 SVGAGI. The CDR3 DNA follows: TGTGCCAGCAGTTACGGAGGCCAATATGGCTACACCTTC. It translates to CASSYGGQYGYTF.

V is TRBV7-2 and J is TRBJ2-3; TRBD2 matches at 9 bases. J was trimmed by 4 bases and V by 5 bases; bases with no gene match: 7. Germline lookup yields CDR1 SGHTA and CDR2 FQGNSA. The CDR3 consists of 15 residues. Here the CDR3 DNA reads TGTACCAGCAGCCAAAGCGGGGGGCTGGCAGATACGCAGTATTTT. It specifies CTSSQSGGLADTQYF. Full variable domain (remainder filled in from reference TRBV7-2 and TRBJ2-3): GAGVSQSPSNKVTEKGKDVELRCDPISGHTALYWYRQSLGQGLEFLIYFQGNSAPDKSGLPSDRFSAERTGGSVSTLTIQRTQQEDSAVYLCTSSQSGGLADTQYFGPGTRLTVL.

The chain is built from TRBV12-3 or TRBV12-4 and TRBJ1-2; the match to TRBD1 covers 10 bases. After removal of 8 bases from V and 3 bases from J, the junction contained 6 bases not matched to a gene. This CDR3 region has 14 residues. The CDR3 DNA follows: TGTGCCAGCTATGGGACAGGGGCCCACTATGGCTACACCTTC. Its translation: CASYGTGAHYGYTF.

In its sample, this clonotype was seen many times. This rearrangement joins TRBV10-3 to TRBJ2-3; no clear D. CDR3 length: 15 amino acids. Trimming took 0 bases from V and 2 from J, leaving 9 bases between them. In germline, CDR1 is ENHRY, CDR2 SYGVKD. DNA for the CDR3: TGTGCCATCAGTGAGTCCGACGGATTCACAGATACGCAGTATTTT. Its protein is CAISESDGFTDTQYF.

CDR3 loop: CASSQEVLVTGSNEQYF. Written as DNA, the CDR3 is TGTGCCAGCAGCCAAGAAGTCTTGGTGACAGGTTCAAACGAGCAGTACTTC. V is TRBV14 and J is TRBJ2-7, with D tentatively TRBD1 (6 bases). CDR1 is SGHDN, CDR2 FVKESK, per germline. The CDR3 length is 17 residues. Trimming took 0 bases from V and 5 from J, leaving 20 bases between them.

Only a few counts were recorded for this clonotype. The chain links TRBV12-3 or TRBV12-4 to TRBJ2-1, with D perhaps given as TRBD1 or TRBD2 (5 bases each). The CDR3 spans 14 residues. V lost 5 bases and J 12 bases, leaving 20 bases between the germline ends. CDR3 in amino acids: CASSQRVGEGGQFF. Here the CDR3 DNA reads TGTGCCAGCAGTCAACGGGTAGGGGAAGGAGGGCAGTTCTTC.

The gene calls are TRBV15 and TRBJ2-7; either TRBD1 or TRBD2 may fit D (5 bases each). The V gene's germline CDR1 is LNHNV and CDR2 YYDKDF (reference sequence). The CDR3 spans 17 residues. V shed 0 bases and J shed 0 bases, with 15 bases lying between them. The CDR3 here is CATSRDLLSGHSYEQYF. CDR3 bases: TGTGCCACCAGCAGAGATCTGCTCAGCGGACACTCCTACGAGCAGTACTTC. The complete variable domain, with remaining parts taken from reference TRBV15 and TRBJ2-7, reads DAMVIQNPRYQVTQFGKPVTLSCSQTLNHNVMYWYQQKSSQAPKLLFHYYDKDFNNEADTPDNFQSRRPNTSFCFLDIRSPGLGDTAMYLCATSRDLLSGHSYEQYFGPGTRLTVT.

The chain recombines TRBV6-5 with TRBJ2-5; 8 nucleotides match TRBD2. Germline-derived CDR1 and CDR2 are MNHEY and SVGAGI. There are 16 residues in the CDR3. Trimming cost V 1 base and J 1 base; bases outside gene matches: 5. The CDR3: CASSYYPAGVQETQYF. The DNA for the CDR3 is TGTGCCAGCAGTTACTACCCAGCGGGGGTCCAAGAGACCCAGTACTTC.